This T cell receptor beta chain was documented in a study of immune evolution from preneoplasia to lung adenocarcinoma. Study conclusions and caveats: Later-stage lesions appeared to have more T cells, more diversity, less clonality.

Of note for this clone: Antigen unknown.

The CDR3 loop spans 11 amino acids. V was cut by 7 bases and J by 5 bases, with 6 bases left in between. Per the germline V gene, CDR1 is SNHLY and CDR2 is FYNNEI. Sequenced by immunoSEQ multiplex PCR; TCRdb stores in-frame clones only, minus some. Altogether approximately 7,200 clones are present, about 85% being singletons, with the ten largest covering 2% to 2.5%. The clonotype was recovered from a person older than 75 with lung adenocarcinoma. The sample comprised FFPE minimally invasive lung adenocarcinoma tissue. V gene TRBV2 combines with J gene TRBJ2-1; no clear D. For the CDR3, the DNA is TGTGCCAGCACCGACAACAATGAGCAGTTCTTC. It specifies CASTDNNEQFF.